The text below deals with one TCR beta chain. Participant age was 18 to 89 years, and participants resided in fewer than 30 US areas. Participant-reported clinical history was the basis for cohort assignment. The data were obtained in a study of blood T cell repertoires in COVID-19. Study context: T cells, B-cell-depleted T cells, or PBMCs supplied cDNA or gDNA.

The CDR3 totals 16 residues. V trimming: 3 bases; J trimming: 5 bases; junction bases outside the gene matches: 13. Germline CDR1 is DFQATT and CDR2 is SNEGSKA (reference sequence). Per the original data handling: Amplification with reference gene primers provided the estimates of nucleated cell counts. Assay: immunoSEQ multiplex PCR; the TCRdb copy retains only in-frame clones and omits some. The D gene and trimming were derived from the DNA, and the V and J assignments and clone size from that table. The sample yields about 140,000 clones, about 79% seen once. The sequence derives from a woman aged 45 to 65 who had recovered from COVID-19. The specimen was PBMCs or T cells enriched from blood (not recorded which). The chain employs TRBV20-1 and TRBJ1-5, with 7 bases identical to TRBD1. DNA of the CDR3: TGCAGTGCTAGTGATCCCGGGACAGCTAACTATCAGCCCCAGCATTTT. Translated, it gives CSASDPGTANYQPQHF.